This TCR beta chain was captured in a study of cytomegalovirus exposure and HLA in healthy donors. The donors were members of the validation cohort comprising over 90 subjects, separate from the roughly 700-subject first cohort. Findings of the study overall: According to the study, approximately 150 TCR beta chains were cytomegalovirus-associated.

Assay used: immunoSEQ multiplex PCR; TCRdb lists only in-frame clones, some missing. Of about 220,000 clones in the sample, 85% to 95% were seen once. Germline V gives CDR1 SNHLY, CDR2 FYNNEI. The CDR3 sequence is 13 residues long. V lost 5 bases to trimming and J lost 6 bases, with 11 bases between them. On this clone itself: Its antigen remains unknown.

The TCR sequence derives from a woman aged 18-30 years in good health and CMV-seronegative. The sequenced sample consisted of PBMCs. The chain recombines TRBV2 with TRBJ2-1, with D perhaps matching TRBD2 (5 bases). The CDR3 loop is CASSPLGINEQFF. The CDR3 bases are TGTGCCAGCAGTCCACTAGGGATCAATGAGCAGTTCTTC.